A single sample is the source of the 14 T cell receptor beta chains below, sequenced in a study of Ad26.COV2.S vaccination and SARS-CoV-2 variants. Measured with immunoSEQ multiplex PCR; TCRdb has only the in-frame clones, and not every one. The repertoire holds 350,000 to 500,000 clones, with roughly 88% as singletons. Treatment given: around 19 received Ad26.COV2.S at low or high dose, single or two shots; about 5 received placebo; per-sample allocation not given. Collection of the samples took place on day 63 after the first injection of vaccine or placebo. Sequences were derived from peripheral blood, sampled in a trial of Ad26.COV2.S vaccine versus placebo. All receptors derive from a person between 18 and 65 years old who received the Ad26.COV2.S COVID-19 vaccine or a placebo.

As for this clone: Other nucleotide sequences in the sample specify the same CDR3. The chain employs TRBV3-1 (or the pseudogene TRBV3-2) and TRBJ2-7; D gene unclear. V lost 4 bases and J lost 1, with 2 bases in between. This CDR3 is 11 amino acids long. The germline gives CDR1 LGHDT, CDR2 YNNKEL (reference sequence). CDR3 residues: CASSLSYEQYF. For the CDR3, the DNA is TGTGCCAGCAGCCTTTCCTACGAGCAGTACTTC.

This clone showed up just a few times. The chain recombines TRBV28 with TRBJ1-6; 7 bases match TRBD1. This CDR3 is built from 12 residues. After removal of 6 bases from V and 12 bases from J, the junction contained 5 bases not matched to a gene. Per germline, CDR1 MDHEN and CDR2 SYDVKM. CDR3 sequence reads: CASSLTGLPLHF. CDR3 sequence (DNA): TGTGCCAGCAGCCTGACAGGGTTACCCCTCCACTTT.

This clone has only one observation. The V gene is TRBV19, the J gene TRBJ2-1; 9 nucleotides align to TRBD1. With 7 bases clipped from V and 4 bases from J, the junction kept 5 bases outside the gene matches. The CDR3 covers 14 residues. Germline CDR1 and CDR2: LNHDA and SQIVND (reference sequence). CDR3 coding DNA: TGTGCCAGTACGCGGGACAGGGAGTACAATGAGCAGTTCTTC. It yields the protein CASTRDREYNEQFF.

V and J are TRBV4-3 and TRBJ1-3; D is perhaps TRBD1 (6 bases). Trimming removed 0 bases at V and 4 bases at J, with 16 bases between. The germline CDR1 and CDR2 sequences are LGHNA and YSLEER. There are 17 residues in the CDR3. This chain's CDR3 is CASSQDRTGHLGNTIYF. The CDR3 region has the DNA TGCGCCAGCAGCCAAGATCGAACAGGGCACCTCGGAAACACCATATATTTT.

The chain couples TRBV7-2 to TRBJ1-1; D unresolved. Trimming removed 3 bases at V and 2 bases at J, with 10 bases between. The CDR3 totals 14 residues. CDR1 is SGHTA and CDR2 is FQGNSA in the germline V gene. CDR3 in DNA: TGTGCCAGCAGCTTCCAGAGAACTAACACTGAAGCTTTCTTT. Its translation is CASSFQRTNTEAFF.

This clone has a single count. This chain links TRBV18 with TRBJ1-3, with D unresolved. The CDR3 length is 15 residues. Germline CDR1 KGHSH, CDR2 LQKENI. V gave up 6 bases and J gave up 0 bases, with 12 bases separating them. The CDR3 protein is CASSPDGNSGNTIYF. For the CDR3, the DNA is TGTGCCAGCTCCCCCGACGGTAACTCTGGAAACACCATATATTTT.

The J gene is TRBJ2-5, the V gene TRBV4-3; TRBD1 or TRBD2 may be the D gene (5 bases each). The germline gives CDR1 LGHNA, CDR2 YSLEER. V was shortened by 0 bases and J by 6 bases, with 11 bases between the two germline ends. The CDR3 covers 14 residues. The CDR3 nucleotides are TGCGCCAGCAGCCAAGACAGGGACGGGAAGACCCAGTACTTC. Translation gives CASSQDRDGKTQYF.

The genes are TRBV5-4 and TRBJ2-1; 7 bases line up with TRBD2. There are 15 residues in the CDR3. Germline V lookup: CDR1 SGHNT, CDR2 YYREEE (reference sequence). The trim removed 6 bases at V and 2 bases at J, leaving 8 bases unmatched. The CDR3 here is CASNDRGVTYNEQFF. CDR3 coding DNA: TGTGCCAGCAACGACCGGGGGGTCACCTACAATGAGCAGTTCTTC.

J is TRBJ1-4 and V is TRBV11-2; 8 positions agree with TRBD1. The V and J ends lost 3 bases and 1 base, in that order; junction bases with no gene match: 7. There are 17 residues in the CDR3. The germline V gene encodes CDR1 SGHAT and CDR2 FQNNGV. The CDR3 here is CASSFRTGRVTNEKLFF. CDR3 nucleotides: TGTGCCAGCAGCTTCCGGACAGGGAGGGTAACTAATGAAAAACTGTTTTTT.

The gene calls are TRBV28 and TRBJ2-7, with no clear D. The CDR3 is 12 amino acids. Trimming cost V 2 bases and J 3 bases, with 5 bases left between them. Germline-derived CDR1 and CDR2 are MDHEN and SYDVKM. CDR3 bases: TGTGCCAGCAGTTTAACGCTCTACGAGCAGTACTTC. Its protein is CASSLTLYEQYF.

V is TRBV7-3 and J is TRBJ2-2, with 10 bases lining up with TRBD2. The trim removed 4 bases at V and 4 bases at J, leaving 3 bases unmatched. CDR1 and CDR2 from the germline V gene are SGHTA and FQGTGA. The CDR3 has 15 residues. CDR3 in amino acids: CASSYSGGSTGELFF. The CDR3 nucleotides read TGTGCCAGCAGCTATAGCGGGGGGAGCACCGGGGAGCTGTTTTTT.

This chain joins TRBV19 and TRBJ2-7, with a tentative D call TRBD1 (6 bases). This CDR3 comprises 13 residues. Trimming cost V 1 base and J 6 bases, with 10 bases left between them. In germline, CDR1 is LNHDA, CDR2 SQIVND (reference sequence). CDR3 region: CASSIAPGVEQYF. The CDR3 DNA is TGTGCCAGTAGTATAGCCCCAGGGGTCGAGCAGTACTTC.

This chain uses TRBV9 with TRBJ1-6; D gene unclear. In germline, CDR1 is SGDLS, CDR2 YYNGEE. The V gene lost 0 bases and the J gene lost 8 bases, with 9 bases spanning the gap. This CDR3 region has 14 residues. This chain's CDR3 is CASSVGQPYSPLHF. The CDR3 DNA reads as TGTGCCAGCAGCGTAGGTCAGCCTTATTCACCCCTCCACTTT.

This chain joins TRBV9 and TRBJ1-1; D is uncertain. The germline V and J ends were trimmed by 0 bases and 3 bases, with 27 bases remaining between them. Germline CDR1 SGDLS, CDR2 YYNGEE. This CDR3 is 20 amino acids long. The CDR3 coding sequence is TGTGCCAGCAGCGTAGCTATGGGCGGGCCGGAAGGAGGATGGGACACTGAAGCTTTCTTT. As protein: CASSVAMGGPEGGWDTEAFF.